These 3 T cell receptor beta chains were sequenced from one sample in a study of shared clonotypes between healthy human individuals. Sequenced by immunoSEQ multiplex PCR; TCRdb stores in-frame clones only, minus some. Of approximately 1,500,000 clones detected, around 98% appear once; the ten largest clones hold roughly 0.45%. What was sequenced was naive CD4+ T cells sorted from blood. The subset here: CD45RA+ positively selected. The receptor set was obtained from a man aged 30 to 39 in good health.

This sequence joins TRBV6-4 and TRBJ2-7, with D possibly matching TRBD1 (5 bases). This CDR3 comprises 16 residues. V shed 5 bases and J shed 4 bases, with 21 bases lying between them. Germline values: CDR1 MRHNA, CDR2 SNTAGT. CDR3 amino acids: CASSSVSQGVSYEQYF. CDR3 coding DNA: TGTGCCAGCAGTTCAGTGTCGCAGGGTGTCTCTTACGAGCAGTACTTC.

This chain links TRBV7-3 with TRBJ2-2, with D perhaps TRBD1 (6 bases). Germline V gene data show CDR1 as SGHTA and CDR2 as FQGTGA. The V end lost 7 bases, the J end lost 7 bases, and 13 bases lay between the germline ends. This CDR3 has 13 residues. CDR3 in amino acids: CASKTKGDGELFF. The DNA of the CDR3 is TGTGCCAGCAAAACCAAGGGGGACGGGGAGCTGTTTTTT.

The chain uses TRBV18 and TRBJ1-1; D remains unclear. Trimming took 6 bases from V and 11 from J, leaving 19 bases between them. The CDR3 extends over 13 amino acids. Germline loops: CDR1 KGHSH, CDR2 LQKENI. The CDR3 DNA sequence: TGTGCCAGCTCGGCGACTTTGGACGTGAGGGCTTTCTTT. It yields the protein CASSATLDVRAFF.